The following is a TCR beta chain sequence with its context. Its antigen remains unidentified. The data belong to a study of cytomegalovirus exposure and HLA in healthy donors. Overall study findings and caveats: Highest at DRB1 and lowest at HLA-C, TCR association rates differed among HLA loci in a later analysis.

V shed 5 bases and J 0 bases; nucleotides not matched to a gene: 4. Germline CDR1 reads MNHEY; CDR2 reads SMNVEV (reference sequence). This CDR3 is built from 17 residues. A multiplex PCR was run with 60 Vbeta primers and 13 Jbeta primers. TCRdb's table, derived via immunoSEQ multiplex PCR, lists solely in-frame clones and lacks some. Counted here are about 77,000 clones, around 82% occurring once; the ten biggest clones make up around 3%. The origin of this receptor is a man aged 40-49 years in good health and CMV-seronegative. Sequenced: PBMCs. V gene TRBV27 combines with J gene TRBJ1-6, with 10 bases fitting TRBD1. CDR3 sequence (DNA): TGTGCCAGCAGTGCCTGGACAGGGGGCTCCTATAATTCACCCCTCCACTTT. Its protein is CASSAWTGGSYNSPLHF.